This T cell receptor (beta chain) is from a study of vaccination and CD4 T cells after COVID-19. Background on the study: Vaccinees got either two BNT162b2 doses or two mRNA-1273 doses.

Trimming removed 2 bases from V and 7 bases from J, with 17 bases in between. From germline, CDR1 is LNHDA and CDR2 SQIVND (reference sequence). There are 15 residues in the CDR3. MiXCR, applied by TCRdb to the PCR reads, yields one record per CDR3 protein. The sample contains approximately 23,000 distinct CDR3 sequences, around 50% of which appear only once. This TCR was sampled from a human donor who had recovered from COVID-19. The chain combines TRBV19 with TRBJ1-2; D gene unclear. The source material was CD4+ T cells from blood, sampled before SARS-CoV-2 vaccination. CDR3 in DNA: TGTGCCAGTAGTATACTCACCGATACCGGCAGTGGCTACACCTTC. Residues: CASSILTDTGSGYTF.